This is a list of T cell receptor beta chains from one sample in a study of T-cell reconstitution after alpha-beta-depleted transplantation in children. TCRdb analysed the PCR reads with MiXCR anew, one entry per CDR3 protein. The data contain roughly 500,000 distinct CDR3 sequences, approximately 12% of them singletons. Sequenced material: PBMCs from the stem cell graft donor, taken from the stem cell graft. These receptors were taken from a human donor who donated a stem cell graft to a child with combined immunodeficiency. Both conserved end residues are part of each CDR3.

TRBV2 | CASSEIGEGNQPQHF
TRBV12-3/TRBV12-4 | CASSTWIQRATGTDTQYF
TRBV12-3/TRBV12-4 | CASTNSAGLGFYEQYF
TRBV4-3 | CASSQGRTASYEQYF
TRBV6-4 | CASSDSPGLGGYTF
TRBV20-1 | CSARDQLVPYNEQFF
TRBV7-9 | CASVRAGYGYGYTF
TRBV7-9 | CASGPREYNEQFF
TRBV11-2 | CASTRLGQANTGELFF
TRBV6-2/TRBV6-3 | CASISSRRGRRETQYF
TRBV12-3/TRBV12-4 | CASKITGGGTEAFF
TRBV7-9 | CASSLAGPSDTQYF
TRBV3-1 | CASSQESGQGLPGYGYTF
TRBV7-6 | CASSSLTEPGVGELFF
TRBV6-5 | CASSYRDSYGYTF
TRBV12-3/TRBV12-4 | CASSLAGQLNEQFF
TRBV5-6 | CASSISEGDSYNSPLHF
TRBV4-3 | CASSQDSSGEGTDTQYF
TRBV5-1 | CASSSWGNEQFF
TRBV6-2/TRBV6-3 | CASSQGTKGEQYF
TRBV9 | CASSVATSGASSYNEQFF
TRBV5-1 | CASSPLGLVQETQYF
TRBV6-5 | CASSLDRASGAEAFF
TRBV7-8 | CASSSRRLAGANEQFF
TRBV15 | CATSTDTMGGAEDGELFF
TRBV28 | CASSSPWGLGKLFF